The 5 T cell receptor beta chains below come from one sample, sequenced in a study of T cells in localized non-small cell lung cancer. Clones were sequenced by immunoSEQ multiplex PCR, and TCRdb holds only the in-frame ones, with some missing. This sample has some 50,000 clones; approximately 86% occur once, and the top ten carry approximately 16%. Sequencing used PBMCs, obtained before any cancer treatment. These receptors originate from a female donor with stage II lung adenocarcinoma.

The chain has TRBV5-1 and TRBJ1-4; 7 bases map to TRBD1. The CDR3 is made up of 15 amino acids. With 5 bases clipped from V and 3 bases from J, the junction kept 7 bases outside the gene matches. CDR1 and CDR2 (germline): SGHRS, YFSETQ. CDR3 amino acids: CASSFGGTANEKLFF. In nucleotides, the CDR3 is TGCGCCAGCAGTTTTGGGGGGACAGCTAATGAAAAACTGTTTTTT.

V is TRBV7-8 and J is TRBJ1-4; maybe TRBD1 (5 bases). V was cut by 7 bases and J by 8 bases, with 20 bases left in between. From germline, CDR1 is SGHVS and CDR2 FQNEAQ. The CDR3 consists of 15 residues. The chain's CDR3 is CASTHRRGEGEKLFF. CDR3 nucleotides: TGTGCCAGCACCCACCGCCGAGGGGAAGGAGAAAAACTGTTTTTT.

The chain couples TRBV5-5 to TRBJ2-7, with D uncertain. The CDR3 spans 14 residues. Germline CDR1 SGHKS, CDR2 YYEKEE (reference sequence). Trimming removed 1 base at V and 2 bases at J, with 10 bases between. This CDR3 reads CASSLLGSTYEQYF. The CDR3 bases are TGTGCCAGCAGCTTGCTGGGCAGTACCTACGAGCAGTACTTC.

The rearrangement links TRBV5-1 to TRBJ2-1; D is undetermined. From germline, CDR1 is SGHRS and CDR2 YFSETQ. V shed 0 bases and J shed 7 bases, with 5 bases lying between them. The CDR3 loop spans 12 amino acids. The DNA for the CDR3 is TGCGCCAGCAGCTTGGAAGGGAATGAGCAGTTCTTC. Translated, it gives CASSLEGNEQFF.

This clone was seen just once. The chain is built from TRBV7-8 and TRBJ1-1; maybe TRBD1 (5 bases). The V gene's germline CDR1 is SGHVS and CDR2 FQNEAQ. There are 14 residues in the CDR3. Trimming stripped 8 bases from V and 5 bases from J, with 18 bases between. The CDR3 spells CASQGPGYTTEAFF. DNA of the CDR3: TGTGCCAGCCAGGGCCCGGGGTACACGACTGAAGCTTTCTTT. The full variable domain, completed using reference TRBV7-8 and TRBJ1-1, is GAGVSQSPRYKVAKRGQDVALRCDPISGHVSLFWYQQALGQGPEFLTYFQNEAQLDKSGLPSDRFFAERPEGSVSTLKIQRTQQEDSAVYLCASQGPGYTTEAFFGQGTRLTVV.